The present entry profiles one T cell receptor beta chain with its context. Its specific antigen is unknown. It has no much larger one-base neighbor in the sample; base qualities were not kept. RNA was extracted using the RNeasy kit, and roughly 0.5 to 1 ug of the RNA was reverse transcribed with random hexamers. The immunoSEQ multiplex PCR assay, covering 54 Vbeta and 13 Jbeta segments, was used to amplify TCR beta CDR3 regions. To correct PCR amplification bias, a synthetic template baseline was used for both primer optimization and computational correction. In the original analysis: Only productive sequences were kept, with reads annotated to V, D and J genes according to IMGT and analyzed in immunoSEQ Analyzer. To calculate clonality, Shannon entropy was normalized by log2 of the number of productive unique sequences and then subtracted from one. Public and private clones were assessed among the 100 most prevalent clones of each patient and control. A clone was defined as Susac-specific if it was absent from the healthy and MS cohorts, from roughly 980 published viral clones and from other ImmuneACCESS disease sequences. TCRdb passed the public sequencing reads through fastp at Q25 and MiXCR, retaining productive beta sequences. When rows share a CDR3 protein, they turn into one entry using the most common DNA and genes. These V and J calls are TCRdb output, not the study's own analysis. This sample is represented by 150,000 to 200,000 distinct CDR3 sequences; roughly 92% of them were singletons. The top ten hold roughly 0.1% of the sample.

The data derive from a study of CD8 T cells in Susac syndrome (dated by TCRdb to the late 2010s). Some background on the complete study: Whether CD8+ T cell activation and differentiation in Susac syndrome was antigen driven was tested using repertoire sequencing. Paper-wide results and their limitations: The number of individuals in the TCR sequencing and HLA analysis was acknowledged as relatively small.

CDR1 SGHAT and CDR2 FQNNGV were looked up in the germline V gene. Compared with germline, V lacks 5 bases and J lacks 0 bases; bases without a gene match: 7. Counted from cysteine to phenylalanine, this CDR3 has 18 amino acids. The read is trimmed to its CDR3 DNA, 54 bases read in frame from base 1. Peripheral blood CD8+ and CD4+ T cells from healthy donors, Susac syndrome patients and multiple sclerosis patients were profiled using high-throughput TCR beta sequencing. The multiple sclerosis controls were treatment-naive patients who had stable or active relapsing-remitting disease and met the revised McDonald criteria. CD8+ TEMRA cells were enriched by FACS, while bulk CD8+ and CD4+ T cells were purified by magnetic negative isolation. Blood was collected in EDTA tubes and processed within 24 hours, with PBMCs isolated through density gradient centrifugation. PBMCs intended for TCR sequencing were frozen in liquid nitrogen and were later thawed in a 37 degrees C water bath. A purity of at least 90% was achieved for sorted or isolated CD4+, CD8+ and CD8+ TEMRA cells.

The sequence links TRBV11-2 to TRBJ2-1, with TRBD2 matching 13 junction bases. The receptor was derived from a human donor with multiple sclerosis. Sequencing was carried out using CD4+ T cells from PBMCs. The DNA sequence is TGTGCCAGCAGCCCCGGGACTAGCGGGGTGAGCTCCTACAATGAGCAGTTCTTC. The encoded protein is CASSPGTSGVSSYNEQFF.